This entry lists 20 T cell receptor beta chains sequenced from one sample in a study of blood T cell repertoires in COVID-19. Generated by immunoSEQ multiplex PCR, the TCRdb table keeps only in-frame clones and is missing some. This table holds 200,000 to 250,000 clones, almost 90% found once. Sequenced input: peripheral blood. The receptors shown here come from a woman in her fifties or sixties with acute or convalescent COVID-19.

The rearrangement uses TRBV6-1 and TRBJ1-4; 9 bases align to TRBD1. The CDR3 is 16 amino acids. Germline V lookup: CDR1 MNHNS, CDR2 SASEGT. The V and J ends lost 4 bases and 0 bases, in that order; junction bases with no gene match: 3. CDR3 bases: TGTGCCAGCAGTGGACAGGGGGTTGCAACTAATGAAAAACTGTTTTTT. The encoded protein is CASSGQGVATNEKLFF.

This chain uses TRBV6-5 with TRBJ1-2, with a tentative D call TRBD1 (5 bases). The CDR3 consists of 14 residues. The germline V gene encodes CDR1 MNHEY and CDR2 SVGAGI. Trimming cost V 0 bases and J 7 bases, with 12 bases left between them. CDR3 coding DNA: TGTGCCAGCAGTTACTCGCGCAGGGATGGTGGCTACACCTTC. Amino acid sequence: CASSYSRRDGGYTF.

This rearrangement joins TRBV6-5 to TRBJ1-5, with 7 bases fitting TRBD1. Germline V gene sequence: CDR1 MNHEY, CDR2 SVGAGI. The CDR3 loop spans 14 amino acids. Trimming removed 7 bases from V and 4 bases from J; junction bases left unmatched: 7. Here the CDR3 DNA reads TGTGCCAGCACGGGACAGACATGGAATCAGCCCCAGCATTTT. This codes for CASTGQTWNQPQHF.

Here the CDR3 reads CASSQDGLGAQHF. CDR3 DNA sequence: TGTGCCAGCAGCCAAGATGGGCTCGGGGCCCAGCATTTT. This chain uses TRBV4-2 with TRBJ1-5; D call uncertain. CDR1 and CDR2 from the germline V gene are LGHNA and YNFKEQ. The CDR3 totals 13 residues. Trimming took 0 bases from V and 11 from J, leaving 11 bases between them.

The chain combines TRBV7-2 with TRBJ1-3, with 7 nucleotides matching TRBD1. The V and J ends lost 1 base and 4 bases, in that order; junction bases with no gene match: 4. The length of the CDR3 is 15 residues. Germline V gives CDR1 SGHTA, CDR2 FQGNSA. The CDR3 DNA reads TGTGCCAGCAGCTTAGACAGGGGCCCGGGAAACACCATATATTTT. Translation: CASSLDRGPGNTIYF.

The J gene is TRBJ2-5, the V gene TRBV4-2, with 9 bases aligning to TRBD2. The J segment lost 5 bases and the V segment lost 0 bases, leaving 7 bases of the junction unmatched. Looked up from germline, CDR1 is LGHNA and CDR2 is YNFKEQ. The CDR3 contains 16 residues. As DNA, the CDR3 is TGTGCCAGCAGCCAAGATAGTAGCGGGAGTTTGGAGACCCAGTACTTC. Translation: CASSQDSSGSLETQYF.

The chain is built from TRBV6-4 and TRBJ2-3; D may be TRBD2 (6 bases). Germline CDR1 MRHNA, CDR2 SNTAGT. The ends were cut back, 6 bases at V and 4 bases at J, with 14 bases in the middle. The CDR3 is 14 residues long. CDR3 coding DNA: TGTGCCAGCAGAAGGACGGGGGTAGCAGATACGCAGTATTTT. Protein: CASRRTGVADTQYF.

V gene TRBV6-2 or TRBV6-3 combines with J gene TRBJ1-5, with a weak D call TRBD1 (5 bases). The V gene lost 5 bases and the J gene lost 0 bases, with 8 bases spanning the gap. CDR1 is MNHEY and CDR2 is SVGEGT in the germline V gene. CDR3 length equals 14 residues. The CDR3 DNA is TGTGCCAGCAGTCGACAGCATAGCAATCAGCCCCAGCATTTT. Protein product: CASSRQHSNQPQHF.

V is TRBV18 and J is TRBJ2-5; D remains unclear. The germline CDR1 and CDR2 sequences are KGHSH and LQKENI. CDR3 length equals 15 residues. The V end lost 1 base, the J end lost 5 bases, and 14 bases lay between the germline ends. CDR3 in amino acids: CASSPRARLPETQYF. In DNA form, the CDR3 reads TGTGCCAGCTCACCACGGGCACGGCTTCCGGAGACCCAGTACTTC.

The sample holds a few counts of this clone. This CDR3 is CASSYLAGGYGYTF. The CDR3 DNA sequence: TGTGCCAGCAGTTACCTGGCGGGGGGGTATGGCTACACCTTC. The rearrangement joins TRBV6-5 to TRBJ1-2; possible D gene TRBD1, 5 bases. The germline CDR1 and CDR2 sequences are MNHEY and SVGAGI. V lost 2 bases and J lost 5, with 12 bases in between. This CDR3 has 14 residues.

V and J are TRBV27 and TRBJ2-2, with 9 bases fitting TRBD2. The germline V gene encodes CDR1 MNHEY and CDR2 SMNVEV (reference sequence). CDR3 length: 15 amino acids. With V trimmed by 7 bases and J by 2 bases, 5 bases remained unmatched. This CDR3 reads CASMSGRSNTGELFF. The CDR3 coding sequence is TGTGCCAGCATGAGCGGGAGGTCAAACACCGGGGAGCTGTTTTTT.

This chain's CDR3 is CATSDLPREGLGDTQYF. The CDR3 bases are TGTGCCACCAGTGATTTGCCCCGGGAGGGCCTCGGCGATACGCAGTATTTT. This rearrangement joins TRBV24-1 to TRBJ2-3, with 8 bases aligning to TRBD2. The V and J ends lost 0 bases and 6 bases, in that order; junction bases with no gene match: 10. CDR1 is KGHDR, CDR2 SFDVKD, per germline. The CDR3 contains 17 residues.

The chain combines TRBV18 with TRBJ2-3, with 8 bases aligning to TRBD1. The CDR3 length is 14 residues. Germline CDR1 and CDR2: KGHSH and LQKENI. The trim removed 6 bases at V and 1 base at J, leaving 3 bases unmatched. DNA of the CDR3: TGTGCCAGCTCCCAGACAGGGGGCACAGATACGCAGTATTTT. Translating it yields CASSQTGGTDTQYF.

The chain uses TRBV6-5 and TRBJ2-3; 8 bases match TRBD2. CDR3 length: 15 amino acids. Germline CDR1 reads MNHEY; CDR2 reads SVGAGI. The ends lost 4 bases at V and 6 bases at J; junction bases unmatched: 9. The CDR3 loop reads CASSSAGAGPDTQYF. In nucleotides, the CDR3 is TGTGCCAGCAGTTCAGCGGGGGCGGGCCCGGATACGCAGTATTTT.

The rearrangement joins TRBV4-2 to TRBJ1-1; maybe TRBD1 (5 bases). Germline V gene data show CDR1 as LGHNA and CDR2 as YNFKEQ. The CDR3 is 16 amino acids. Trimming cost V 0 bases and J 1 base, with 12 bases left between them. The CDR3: CASSQDQGSTNTEAFF. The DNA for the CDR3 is TGTGCCAGCAGCCAAGACCAGGGATCGACGAACACTGAAGCTTTCTTT.

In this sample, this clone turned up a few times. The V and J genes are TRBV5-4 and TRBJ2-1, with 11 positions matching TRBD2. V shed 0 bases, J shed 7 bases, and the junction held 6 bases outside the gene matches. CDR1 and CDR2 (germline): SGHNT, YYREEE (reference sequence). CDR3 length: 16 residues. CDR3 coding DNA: TGTGCCAGCAGCTTGGTTCGGACTAGCGGGTTTAATGAGCAGTTCTTC. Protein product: CASSLVRTSGFNEQFF.

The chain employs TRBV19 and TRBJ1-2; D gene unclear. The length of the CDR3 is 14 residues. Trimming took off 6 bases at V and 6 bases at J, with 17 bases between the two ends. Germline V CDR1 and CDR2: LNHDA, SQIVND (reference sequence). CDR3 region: CASRAPAGRDGYTF. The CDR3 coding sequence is TGTGCCAGTAGAGCCCCTGCGGGTCGAGATGGCTACACCTTC.

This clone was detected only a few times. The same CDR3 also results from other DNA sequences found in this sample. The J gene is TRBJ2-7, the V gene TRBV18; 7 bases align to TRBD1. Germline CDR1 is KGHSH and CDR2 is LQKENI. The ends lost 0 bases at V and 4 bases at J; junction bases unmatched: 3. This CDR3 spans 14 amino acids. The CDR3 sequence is CASSPPAGGYEQYF. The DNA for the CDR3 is TGTGCCAGCTCACCACCGGCAGGGGGATACGAGCAGTACTTC.

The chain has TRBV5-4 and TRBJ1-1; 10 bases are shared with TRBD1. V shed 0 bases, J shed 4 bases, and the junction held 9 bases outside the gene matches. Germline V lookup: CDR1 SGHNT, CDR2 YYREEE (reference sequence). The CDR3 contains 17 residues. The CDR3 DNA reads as TGTGCCAGCAGCTTGGGTGACAGGGGGCCCCGGGGCACTGAAGCTTTCTTT. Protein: CASSLGDRGPRGTEAFF.

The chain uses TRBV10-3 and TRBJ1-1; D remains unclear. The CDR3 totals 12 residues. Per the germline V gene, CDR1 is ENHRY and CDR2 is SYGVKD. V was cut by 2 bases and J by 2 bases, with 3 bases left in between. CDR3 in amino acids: CAISERNTEAFF. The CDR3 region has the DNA TGTGCCATCAGTGAGCGTAACACTGAAGCTTTCTTT.